This T cell receptor (beta chain) was documented in a study of T cells in Graves' hyperthyroidism and ophthalmopathy. Study-level background: At the time of initial diagnosis and before any treatment, peripheral blood was collected.

Clinical symptoms, serum thyroxine, TRAb, thyroid ultrasound and orbital computed tomography established diagnosis. With 3 bases clipped from V and 7 bases from J, the junction kept 15 bases outside the gene matches. Per the germline V gene, CDR1 is SGHAT and CDR2 is FQNNGV. The CDR3 loop spans 19 amino acids. This clonotype was recorded at least ten times. Its antigen remains unknown. Study outcomes and limitations: Ophthalmopathy was identified by the model a median around 6 months ahead of onset.

There were TCR beta CDR3 regions amplified from RNA transcripts. HTBI primers drove first-round RT-PCR of the TCR CDR3. TCRdb called the multiplex PCR reads again in MiXCR, with one record for every CDR3 protein. Among more than 350,000 distinct CDR3 sequences, about 14% were seen once, and the ten largest hold about 20%. This TCR was recovered from a woman in her 30s with Graves' ophthalmopathy. Sequencing used blood. The chain couples TRBV11-2 to TRBJ2-3; 14 nucleotides line up with TRBD2. CDR3 coding DNA: TGTGCCAGCAGCTTCCTACGACTAGCGGGGGGGCCTACCATTAATACGCAGTATTTT. It is translated as CASSFLRLAGGPTINTQYF.